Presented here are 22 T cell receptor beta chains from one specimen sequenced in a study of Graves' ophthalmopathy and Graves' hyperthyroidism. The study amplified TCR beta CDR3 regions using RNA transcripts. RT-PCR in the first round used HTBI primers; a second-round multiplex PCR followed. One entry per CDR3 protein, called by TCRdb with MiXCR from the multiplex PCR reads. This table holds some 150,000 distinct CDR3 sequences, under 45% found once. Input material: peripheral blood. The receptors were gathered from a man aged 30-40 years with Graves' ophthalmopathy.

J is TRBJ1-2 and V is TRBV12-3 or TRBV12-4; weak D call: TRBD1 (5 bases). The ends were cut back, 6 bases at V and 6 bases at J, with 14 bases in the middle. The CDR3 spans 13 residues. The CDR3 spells CASSLAQGHGYTF. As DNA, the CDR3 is TGTGCCAGCAGCCTTGCCCAGGGCCATGGCTACACCTTC.

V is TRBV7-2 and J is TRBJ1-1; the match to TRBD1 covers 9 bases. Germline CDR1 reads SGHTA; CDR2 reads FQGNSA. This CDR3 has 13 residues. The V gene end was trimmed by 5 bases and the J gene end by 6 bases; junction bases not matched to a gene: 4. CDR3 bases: TGTGCCAGCAGCAGGGACAGGGATTCTGAAGCTTTCTTT. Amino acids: CASSRDRDSEAFF.

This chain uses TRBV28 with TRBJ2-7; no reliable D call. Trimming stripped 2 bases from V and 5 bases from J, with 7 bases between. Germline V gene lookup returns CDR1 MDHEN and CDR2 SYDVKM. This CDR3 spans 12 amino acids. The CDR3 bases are TGTGCCAGCAGTTTAATCGGGCACGAGCAGTACTTC. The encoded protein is CASSLIGHEQYF.

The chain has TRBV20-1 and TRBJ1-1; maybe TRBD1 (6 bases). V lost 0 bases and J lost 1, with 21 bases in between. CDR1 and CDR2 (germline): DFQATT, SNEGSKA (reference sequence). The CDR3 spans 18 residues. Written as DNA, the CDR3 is TGCAGTGCTAGAGATGGGGGGGCCTGGAGTATAAGGAACACTGAAGCTTTCTTT. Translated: CSARDGGAWSIRNTEAFF.

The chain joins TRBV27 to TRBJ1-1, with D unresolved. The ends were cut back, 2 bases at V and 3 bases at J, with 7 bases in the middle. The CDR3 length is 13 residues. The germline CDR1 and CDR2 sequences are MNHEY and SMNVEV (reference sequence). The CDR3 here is CASSLSPDTEAFF. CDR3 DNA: TGTGCCAGCAGTTTAAGCCCCGACACTGAAGCTTTCTTT.

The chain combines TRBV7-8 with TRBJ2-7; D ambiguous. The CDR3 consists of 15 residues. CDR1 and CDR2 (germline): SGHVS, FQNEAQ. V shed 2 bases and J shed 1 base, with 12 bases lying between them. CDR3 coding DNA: TGTGCCAGCAGCTTAAAGTCACACACTTCCTACGAGCAGTACTTC. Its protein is CASSLKSHTSYEQYF.

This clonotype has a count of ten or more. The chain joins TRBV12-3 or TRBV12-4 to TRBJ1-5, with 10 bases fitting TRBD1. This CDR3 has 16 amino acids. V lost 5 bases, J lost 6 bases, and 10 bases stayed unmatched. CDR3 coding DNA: TGTGCCAGCAGTCCGAACGACAGGGGGCAGATTCAGCCCCAGCATTTT. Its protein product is CASSPNDRGQIQPQHF.

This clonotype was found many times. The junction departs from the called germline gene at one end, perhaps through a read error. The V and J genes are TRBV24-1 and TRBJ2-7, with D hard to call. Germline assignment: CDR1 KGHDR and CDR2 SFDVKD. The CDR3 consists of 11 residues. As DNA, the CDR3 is TGTGCCACCCATACTCACCGTGATGACGACTTC. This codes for CATHTHRDDDF.

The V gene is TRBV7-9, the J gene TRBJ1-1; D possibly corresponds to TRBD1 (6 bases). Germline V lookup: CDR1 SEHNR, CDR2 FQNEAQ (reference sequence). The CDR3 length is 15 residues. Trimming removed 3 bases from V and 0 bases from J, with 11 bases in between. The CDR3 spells CASSLQGGMNTEAFF. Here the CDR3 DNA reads TGTGCCAGCAGCTTGCAAGGGGGTATGAACACTGAAGCTTTCTTT.

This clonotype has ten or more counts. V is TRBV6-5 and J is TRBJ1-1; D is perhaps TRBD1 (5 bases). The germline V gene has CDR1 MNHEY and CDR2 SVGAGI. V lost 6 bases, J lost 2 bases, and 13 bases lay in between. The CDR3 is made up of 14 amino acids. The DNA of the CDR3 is TGTGCCAGCAGATTCCGGGACTCAAACACTGAAGCTTTCTTT. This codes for CASRFRDSNTEAFF.

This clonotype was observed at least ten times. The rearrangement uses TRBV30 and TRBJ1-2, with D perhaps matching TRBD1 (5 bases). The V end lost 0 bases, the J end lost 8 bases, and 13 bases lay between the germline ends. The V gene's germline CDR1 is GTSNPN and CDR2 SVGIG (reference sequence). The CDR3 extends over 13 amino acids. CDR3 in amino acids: CAWSVQDGVGYTF. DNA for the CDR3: TGTGCCTGGAGTGTACAGGACGGCGTGGGCTACACCTTC.

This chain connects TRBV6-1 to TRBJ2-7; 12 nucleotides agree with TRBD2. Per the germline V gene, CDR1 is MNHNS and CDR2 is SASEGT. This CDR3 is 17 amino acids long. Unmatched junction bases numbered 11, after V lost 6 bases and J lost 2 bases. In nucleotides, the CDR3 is TGTGCCAGCAGCTCGGCGACTAGCGGGAGTCGTGCCTACGAGCAGTACTTC. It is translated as CASSSATSGSRAYEQYF.

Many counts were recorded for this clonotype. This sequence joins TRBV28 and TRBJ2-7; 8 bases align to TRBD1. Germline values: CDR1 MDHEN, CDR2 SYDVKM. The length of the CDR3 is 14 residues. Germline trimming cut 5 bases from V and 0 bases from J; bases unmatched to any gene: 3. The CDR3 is CASSGTGRSYEQYF. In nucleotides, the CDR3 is TGTGCCAGCAGTGGGACAGGCCGCTCCTACGAGCAGTACTTC.

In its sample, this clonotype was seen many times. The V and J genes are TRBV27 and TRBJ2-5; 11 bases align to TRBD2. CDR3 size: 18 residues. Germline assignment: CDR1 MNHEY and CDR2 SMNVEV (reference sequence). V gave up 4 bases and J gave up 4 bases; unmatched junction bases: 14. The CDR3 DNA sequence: TGTGCCAGCAGTTCCCGCAACCCCTTCGGACTAGCGGGAGAGACCCAGTACTTC. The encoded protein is CASSSRNPFGLAGETQYF.

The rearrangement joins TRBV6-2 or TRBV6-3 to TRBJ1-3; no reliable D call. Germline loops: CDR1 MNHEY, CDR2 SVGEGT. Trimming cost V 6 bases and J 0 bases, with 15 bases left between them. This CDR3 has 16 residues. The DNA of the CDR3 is TGTGCCAGCAGCTCAGGTTGGACTTTCTCTGGAAACACCATATATTTT. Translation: CASSSGWTFSGNTIYF.

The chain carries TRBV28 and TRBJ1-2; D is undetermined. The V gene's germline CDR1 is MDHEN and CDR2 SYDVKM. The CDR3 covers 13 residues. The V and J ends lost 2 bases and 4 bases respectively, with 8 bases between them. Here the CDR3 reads CASSLRTSYGYTF. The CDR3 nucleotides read TGTGCCAGCAGTTTACGGACTAGCTATGGCTACACCTTC.

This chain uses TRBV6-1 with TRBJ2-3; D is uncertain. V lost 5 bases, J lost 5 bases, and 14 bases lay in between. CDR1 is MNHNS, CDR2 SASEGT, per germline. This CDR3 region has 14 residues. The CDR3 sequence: CASSLNGMQDTQYF. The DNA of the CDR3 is TGTGCCAGCAGTCTTAACGGAATGCAAGATACGCAGTATTTT.

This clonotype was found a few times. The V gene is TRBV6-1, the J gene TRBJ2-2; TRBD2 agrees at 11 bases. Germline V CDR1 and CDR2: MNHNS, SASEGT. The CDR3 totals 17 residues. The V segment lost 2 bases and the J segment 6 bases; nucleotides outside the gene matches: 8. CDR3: CASSETRLAGQAGELFF. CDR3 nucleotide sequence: TGTGCCAGCAGTGAAACTAGACTAGCGGGACAGGCCGGGGAGCTGTTTTTT.

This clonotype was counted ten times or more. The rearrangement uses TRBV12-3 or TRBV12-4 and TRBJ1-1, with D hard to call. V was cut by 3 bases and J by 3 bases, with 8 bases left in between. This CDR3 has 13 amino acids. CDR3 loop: CASSLIGYTEAFF. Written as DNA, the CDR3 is TGTGCCAGCAGTTTGATAGGGTACACTGAAGCTTTCTTT.

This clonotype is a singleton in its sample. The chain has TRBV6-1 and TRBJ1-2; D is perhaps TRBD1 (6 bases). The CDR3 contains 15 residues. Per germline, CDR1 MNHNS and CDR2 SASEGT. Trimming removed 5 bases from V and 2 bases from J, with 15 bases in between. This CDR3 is CASSPGWTANYGYTF. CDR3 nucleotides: TGTGCCAGCAGTCCCGGGTGGACAGCGAACTATGGCTACACCTTC.

Here the CDR3 reads CASSSDGGRYEQYF. The CDR3 nucleotides read TGCGCCAGCAGCTCTGACGGAGGGAGGTACGAGCAGTACTTC. The chain is built from TRBV5-1 and TRBJ2-7, with D maybe TRBD2 (6 bases). The CDR3 is 14 residues long. The germline V gene encodes CDR1 SGHRS and CDR2 YFSETQ. The V end lost 3 bases, the J end lost 4 bases, and 14 bases lay between the germline ends.

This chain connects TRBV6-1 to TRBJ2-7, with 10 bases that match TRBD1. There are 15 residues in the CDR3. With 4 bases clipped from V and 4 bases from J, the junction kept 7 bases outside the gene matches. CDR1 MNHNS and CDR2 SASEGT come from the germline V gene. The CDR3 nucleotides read TGTGCCAGCAGTGTATGGACAGGGGGGCAGTACGAGCAGTACTTC. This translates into CASSVWTGGQYEQYF.